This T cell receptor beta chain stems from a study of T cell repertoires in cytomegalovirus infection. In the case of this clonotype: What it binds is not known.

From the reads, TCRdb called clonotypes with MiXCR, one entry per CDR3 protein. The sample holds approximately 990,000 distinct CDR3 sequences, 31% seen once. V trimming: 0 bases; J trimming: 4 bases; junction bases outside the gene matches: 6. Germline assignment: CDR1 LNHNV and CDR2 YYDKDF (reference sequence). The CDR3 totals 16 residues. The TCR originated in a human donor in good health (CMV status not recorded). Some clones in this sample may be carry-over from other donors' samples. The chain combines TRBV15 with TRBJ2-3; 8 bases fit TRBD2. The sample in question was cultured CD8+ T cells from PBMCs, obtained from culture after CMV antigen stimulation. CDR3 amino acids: CATSRDRSGGADTQYF. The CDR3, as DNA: TGTGCCACCAGCAGAGATCGGAGCGGGGGCGCAGATACGCAGTATTTT. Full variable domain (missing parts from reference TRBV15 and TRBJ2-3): DAMVIQNPRYQVTQFGKPVTLSCSQTLNHNVMYWYQQKSSQAPKLLFHYYDKDFNNEADTPDNFQSRRPNTSFCFLDIRSPGLGDTAMYLCATSRDRSGGADTQYFGPGTRLTVL.